This T cell receptor beta chain came from a study of beta chain features in type 1 diabetes. Across the study: Researchers looked at 107,917,701 sorted cells across all samples. Broader study findings: Shortening of TCRB CDR3s, moderate but significant, appeared in all four CD4+ subsets of Type 1 diabetes patients.

CDR3 length equals 16 residues. V shed 5 bases, J shed 7 bases, and the junction held 7 bases outside the gene matches. The V gene's germline CDR1 is LGHNA and CDR2 YSLEER. Notes on this clone: What it binds is not known.

The sequenced template was cDNA made from the entire isolated RNA. The assay was immunoSEQ multiplex PCR, and TCRdb's table has in-frame clones only and misses some. The repertoire has approximately 14,000 clones, over 55% of them found once; the top ten carry roughly 0.5%. The receptor's source is a woman under 30 with type 1 diabetes. V is TRBV4-3 and J is TRBJ2-1; 14 bases line up with TRBD2. The sequenced sample consisted of stem cell memory CD4+ T cells from blood. The CDR3 sequence: CASSETSGRASNEQFF. The CDR3 DNA sequence: TGCGCCAGCAGCGAGACTAGCGGGAGGGCTTCGAATGAGCAGTTCTTC.